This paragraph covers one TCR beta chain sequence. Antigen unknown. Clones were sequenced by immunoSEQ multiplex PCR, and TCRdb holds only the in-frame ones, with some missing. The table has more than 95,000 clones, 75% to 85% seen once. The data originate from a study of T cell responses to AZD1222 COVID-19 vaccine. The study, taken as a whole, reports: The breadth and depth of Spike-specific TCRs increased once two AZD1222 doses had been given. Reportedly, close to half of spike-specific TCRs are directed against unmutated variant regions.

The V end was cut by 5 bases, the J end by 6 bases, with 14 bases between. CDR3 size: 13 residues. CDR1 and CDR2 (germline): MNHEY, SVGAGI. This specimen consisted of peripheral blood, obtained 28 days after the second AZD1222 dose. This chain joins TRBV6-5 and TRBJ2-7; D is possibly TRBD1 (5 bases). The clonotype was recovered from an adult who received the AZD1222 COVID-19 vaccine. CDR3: CASSPYGRGEQYF. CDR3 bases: TGTGCCAGCAGTCCGTACGGTAGGGGCGAGCAGTACTTC.